This T cell receptor (beta chain) was obtained from a study of OX40 agonist ivuxolimab in advanced cancers. About the study: Patients treated during dose escalation were battling hepatocellular carcinoma, melanoma, renal cell or head and neck cancer.

The table came from immunoSEQ multiplex PCR; TCRdb's copy has only in-frame clones and leaves some out. The table records fewer than 90,000 clones, approximately 80% of them present only once. V shed 5 bases and J shed 3 bases, with 5 bases lying between them. The germline CDR1 and CDR2 sequences are LNHDA and SQIVND (reference sequence). The CDR3 length is 12 residues. This TCR was sampled from an adult with an advanced solid tumor such as melanoma, head and neck, liver or kidney cancer. Material: CD4+ or CD8+ T cells sorted from blood, obtained in a trial of the OX40 agonist ivuxolimab. The chain has TRBV19 and TRBJ1-5, with D uncertain. The CDR3 region has the DNA TGTGCCAGTAGTCCCCTCAATCAGCCCCAGCATTTT. Amino acid sequence: CASSPLNQPQHF.